A selection of T cell receptor beta chains follows, all from one sample in a study of T cell repertoires in cytomegalovirus infection. TCRdb used MiXCR to reprocess the reads, holding one entry per CDR3 protein. The sample yields 200,000 to 300,000 distinct CDR3 sequences, 9% to 15% seen once. Sequenced material: PBMCs. Source of these receptors: a human donor in good health (CMV status not recorded). Some clones in this sample may be carry-over from other donors' samples. Both conserved end residues are part of each CDR3. D genes are given only for firm matches. For some rows the clone size is stated as once, few or many, or as a class when expanded; others skip it.

clone_size j_call d_call v_call cdr3_nt cdr3_aa
many TRBJ2-7 NA TRBV25-1 TGTGCCAGCATCGGAGTCGGTTACGAGCAGTACTTC CASIGVGYEQYF
many TRBJ2-6 NA TRBV7-2 TGTGCCAGCAGCTTTACGCTTGTGACAGAAGCCTCTGGGGCCAACGTCCTGACTTTC CASSFTLVTEASGANVLTF
many TRBJ2-3 TRBD2 TRBV7-8 TGTGCCAGCAGCTTCTCGGGAGGCGGGCAGTATTTT CASSFSGGGQYF
NA TRBJ1-6 TRBD1 TRBV28 TGTGCCAGCACTACAAACCTTGAGGGGGCTCGAGGGAATTCACCCCTCCACTTT CASTTNLEGARGNSPLHF
NA TRBJ2-1 TRBD2 TRBV7-2 TGTGCCAGCAGCATGGGACTAGCGGGAGACAGGCAGTTCTTC CASSMGLAGDRQFF
NA TRBJ1-2 TRBD1 TRBV5-1 TGCGCCAGCAGCTTGGCAGGACAGGTTAACTATGGCTACACCTTC CASSLAGQVNYGYTF
few TRBJ1-3 TRBD1 TRBV20-1 TGCAGCGCTGGAGGGGACAGAAGAAACACCATATATTTT CSAGGDRRNTIYF
many TRBJ2-3 TRBD2 TRBV7-9 TGTGCCAGCAGCTTAGGAGCGGGAGTGACAGATACGCAGTATTTT CASSLGAGVTDTQYF
once TRBJ2-3 NA TRBV14 TGTGCCAGCAGCCTAGAGGGTTATCAAAGCACAGATACGCAGTATTTT CASSLEGYQSTDTQYF
many TRBJ2-6 TRBD1 TRBV2 TGTGCCAGCAGGGGTTGGACAGGGGGGACGGGGGCCAACGTCCTGACTTTC CASRGWTGGTGANVLTF
many TRBJ2-5 TRBD1 TRBV20-1 TGCAGTGCGGGACAGGGGGGGGAGACCCAGTACTTC CSAGQGGETQYF
few TRBJ1-5 NA TRBV6-1 TGTGCCAGCAGTGAGCAAAAACATCAGCCCCAGCATTTT CASSEQKHQPQHF
many TRBJ2-3 NA TRBV7-2 TGTGCCAGCAGCTTGGGACCCCCGAGCACAGATACGCAGTATTTT CASSLGPPSTDTQYF
few TRBJ1-2 TRBD1 TRBV12-3/TRBV12-4 TGTGCCAGCAGTTGGGGCGGGACAGGTGGGGGCTATGGCTACACCTTC CASSWGGTGGGYGYTF
many TRBJ2-1 NA TRBV12-3/TRBV12-4 TGTGCCAGCAGTCCCATAGGGATCGGTGAGCAGTTCTTC CASSPIGIGEQFF
few TRBJ2-1 TRBD2 TRBV5-1 TGCGCCAGCAGCTTGGTGGCTAGCGGGAGGAATGAGCAGTTCTTC CASSLVASGRNEQFF
many TRBJ1-5 NA TRBV19 TGTGCCAGTAGTATAGAACACCAGGGCCGAAATCAGCCCCAGCATTTT CASSIEHQGRNQPQHF
many TRBJ2-1 NA TRBV20-1 TGCAGTGCGACGTTCCGCTACAATGAGCAGTTCTTC CSATFRYNEQFF
NA TRBJ2-5 TRBD2 TRBV20-1 TGCAGTGCTCTAAGGCGGGAGGGTACAGAGACCCAGTACTTC CSALRREGTETQYF
many TRBJ2-1 NA TRBV7-2 TGTGCCAGCGCCCGTGGGCGGGGAAACAATGAGCAGTTCTTC CASARGRGNNEQFF
few TRBJ1-5 NA TRBV20-1 TGCAGTGCTAGAGGGGTGGGGGGGCTAGCCCAGCATTTT CSARGVGGLAQHF
many TRBJ1-1 TRBD1 TRBV6-2/TRBV6-3 TGTGCCAGCAGTTACGAGGGACAGGTTGAAGCTTTCTTT CASSYEGQVEAFF
many TRBJ1-1 NA TRBV4-2 TGTGCCAGCAGCCACACCTCAACCCGAGAAGCTTTCTTT CASSHTSTREAFF
NA TRBJ2-7 TRBD2 TRBV20-1 TGCAGTGCTCAAGGGACTAGCGGGAGGAATGAGCAGTACTTC CSAQGTSGRNEQYF
once TRBJ2-3 TRBD2 TRBV7-2 TGTGCCAGCAGCTTACCCCCCCGGAGCAGCGGGGGATCCACAGATACGCAGTATTTT CASSLPPRSSGGSTDTQYF
few TRBJ1-2 NA TRBV2 TGTGCCAGCTCTCCGGGAAGTCGGGGCTACACCTTC CASSPGSRGYTF
many TRBJ1-2 NA TRBV6-4 TGTGCCAGCAGTGAGGCAGGGAGGGATGGCTACACCTTC CASSEAGRDGYTF
NA TRBJ2-7 NA TRBV15 TGTGCCACCAGCAGACCCGGGGAGGTCGAGCAGTACTTC CATSRPGEVEQYF
NA TRBJ1-5 NA TRBV20-1 TGCAGTGCTTTGGGGATGGGGCACGCGGGGGGCTATCAGCCCCAGCATTTT CSALGMGHAGGYQPQHF
many TRBJ1-5 NA TRBV3-1 TGTGCCAGCAGCCAAGATATGAATCAGCCCCAGCATTTT CASSQDMNQPQHF
NA TRBJ1-1 NA TRBV3-1 TGTGCCAGCAGCCAAGATCCAGGCAGGGACGCTTTCTTT CASSQDPGRDAFF
many TRBJ2-3 NA TRBV7-2 TGTGCCAGCAGCTCTTGGGGGTACTCGGATACGCAGTATTTT CASSSWGYSDTQYF
NA TRBJ1-5 TRBD1 TRBV10-3 TGTGCCATCAGTGAGAGGGCAGGGGGCGAAATCGGACAGCCCCAGCATTTT CAISERAGGEIGQPQHF
many TRBJ2-6 NA TRBV19 TGTGCCAGTAGTACAACAGCGTCTGGGGCCAACGTCCTGACTTTC CASSTTASGANVLTF
many TRBJ2-1 TRBD2 TRBV6-1 TGTGCCAGCAGTAGGACTAGCGGGGCCGGGTACGAGCAGTTCTTC CASSRTSGAGYEQFF